This T cell receptor beta chain originates from a study of blood T cell repertoires in COVID-19. Whole-study context: Italy, Spain and the United States were the sources of the convalescent and acute COVID-19 samples.

In the authors' methods: Nucleated cell number was recorded as an estimate derived from reference gene primer amplification. Clones were sequenced by immunoSEQ multiplex PCR, and TCRdb holds only the in-frame ones, with some missing. The V and J calls and the clone size are those of that table, but D and trimming were determined from the DNA. The sample carries approximately 210,000 clones, about 90% recorded once. The CDR3 length is 14 residues. Looked up from germline, CDR1 is SGHRS and CDR2 is YFSETQ. Trimming took 4 bases from V and 3 from J; bases not matched to a gene: 6. The TCR was taken from a man aged 30 to 45 with acute or convalescent COVID-19. V usage is TRBV5-1 and J usage is TRBJ1-1; TRBD1 aligns across 7 bases. Specimen: peripheral blood. CDR3 DNA sequence: TGCGCCAGCAGCAGAGGGGGCCAGGACACTGAAGCTTTCTTT. Amino acids: CASSRGGQDTEAFF.